This entry describes one T cell receptor (beta chain). The sample is drawn from a study of blood T cell repertoires in COVID-19. About the research overall: Sample material is recorded as cDNA or gDNA derived from T cells, B-cell-depleted T cells, or PBMCs.

The CDR3 totals 14 residues. Germline assignment: CDR1 SGHAT and CDR2 FQNNGV. V gave up 3 bases and J gave up 7 bases; unmatched junction bases: 7. Per the original methods: Counts of nucleated cells, estimated from reference gene primer amplification, were obtained. The method was immunoSEQ multiplex PCR; TCRdb's version includes in-frame clones alone and lacks a portion of them. The V and J calls and clone size come from that table; D and trimming were worked out from the DNA. The sample lists 210,000 or so clones; approximately 84% were seen once. Sequencing used peripheral blood. The receptor was derived from a woman in her 70s with active or convalescent COVID-19. This chain uses TRBV11-2 with TRBJ1-2, with 8 bases lining up with TRBD1. The CDR3 DNA reads TGTGCCAGCAGCTTCCAGGGGGCGATCTCTGGCTACACCTTC. It is translated as CASSFQGAISGYTF.